This entry lists 9 T cell receptor beta chains sequenced from one sample in a study of cytomegalovirus exposure and HLA in healthy donors. Amplification used 60 Vbeta primers and 13 Jbeta primers. Sequenced by immunoSEQ multiplex PCR; TCRdb stores in-frame clones only, minus some. The sample includes about 100,000 clones, over 65% of them seen just once. Sequenced material: PBMCs. The receptors derive from a man in his forties or fifties in good health and CMV-seronegative.

The rearrangement links TRBV5-1 to TRBJ2-5; TRBD2 agrees at 13 bases. The V gene's germline CDR1 is SGHRS and CDR2 YFSETQ. The CDR3 totals 15 residues. The V segment lost 4 bases and the J segment 4 bases; nucleotides outside the gene matches: 4. The CDR3, as DNA: TGCGCCAGCAGCGGGACTAGCGGGGCGGTAGAGACCCAGTACTTC. Its protein is CASSGTSGAVETQYF.

The chain recombines TRBV4-3 with TRBJ2-1; D is perhaps TRBD1 (5 bases). There are 15 residues in the CDR3. V was shortened by 8 bases and J by 0 bases, with 14 bases between the two germline ends. Germline V gives CDR1 LGHNA, CDR2 YSLEER. The CDR3 DNA is TGCGCCAGCGGCGTAGGGGTGGTCTCCTACAATGAGCAGTTCTTC. Its translation is CASGVGVVSYNEQFF.

The gene calls are TRBV27 and TRBJ2-7; TRBD2 matches 8 bases. V was pared by 5 bases and J by 1 base, with 7 bases of the junction left unmatched. Germline lookup yields CDR1 MNHEY and CDR2 SMNVEV (reference sequence). The CDR3 length is 15 residues. The chain's CDR3 is CASSRELAVSYEQYF. The CDR3 DNA reads as TGTGCCAGCAGTCGTGAACTAGCGGTTTCCTACGAGCAGTACTTC.

The CDR3 protein is CSVEKTGAGEAFF. The DNA of the CDR3 is TGCAGCGTTGAAAAAACAGGGGCGGGTGAAGCTTTCTTT. The chain joins TRBV29-1 to TRBJ1-1; 7 bases fit TRBD1. Germline lookup yields CDR1 SQVTM and CDR2 ANQGSEA. V lost 2 bases, J lost 7 bases, and 7 bases stayed unmatched. This CDR3 spans 13 amino acids.

The chain combines TRBV9 with TRBJ2-7; possibly TRBD2 for D (7 bases). The germline V gene has CDR1 SGDLS and CDR2 YYNGEE. CDR3 length equals 16 residues. V lost 1 base to trimming and J lost 3 bases, with 17 bases between them. CDR3 loop: CASSVRGGLGNYEQYF. In DNA, the CDR3 is TGTGCCAGCAGCGTAAGGGGGGGGCTTGGGAACTACGAGCAGTACTTC.

This clone was seen just once. The chain combines TRBV5-1 with TRBJ2-1; D is undetermined. V lost 4 bases and J lost 5, with 10 bases in between. CDR1 and CDR2 from the germline V gene are SGHRS and YFSETQ. The CDR3 is 13 residues long. CDR3 in DNA: TGCGCCAGCAGCCCTTTGCTAAACAATGAGCAGTTCTTC. Translating it yields CASSPLLNNEQFF.

This rearrangement joins TRBV27 to TRBJ1-2, with 8 bases lining up with TRBD1. Germline values: CDR1 MNHEY, CDR2 SMNVEV (reference sequence). This CDR3 has 14 amino acids. Trimming took 6 bases from V and 5 from J; bases not matched to a gene: 8. The CDR3 nucleotides are TGTGCCAGCAGGCCACAGGGGGGAGGGTATGGCTACACCTTC. It codes for CASRPQGGGYGYTF.

The rearrangement uses TRBV2 and TRBJ1-4; no clear D. This CDR3 has 13 amino acids. The V gene lost 7 bases and the J gene lost 8 bases, with 14 bases spanning the gap. CDR1 is SNHLY, CDR2 FYNNEI, per germline. The CDR3 DNA reads as TGTGCCAGCAAGGGAGGTCTTGGGGAAAAACTGTTTTTT. This sequence encodes CASKGGLGEKLFF.

The CDR3 protein is CASSPGVERQFF. Written as DNA, the CDR3 is TGTGCCAGCAGCCCCGGGGTGGAGCGGCAGTTCTTC. This sequence joins TRBV5-4 and TRBJ2-1, with D possibly matching TRBD2 (5 bases). Trimming cost V 4 bases and J 12 bases, with 14 bases left between them. Germline-derived CDR1 and CDR2 are SGHNT and YYREEE (reference sequence). The CDR3 is 12 residues long.